Below, 2 T cell receptor beta chains from the same sample are listed, as sequenced in a study of T cells after yellow fever vaccination. TCRdb independently ran MiXCR on the 5' RACE reads; one entry per CDR3 protein. The data show around 180,000 distinct CDR3 sequences, approximately 6.2% seen once. The sample here was CD4+ T cells sorted from PBMCs, taken on the day of the first yellow fever vaccination. These receptor sequences come from a man younger than 35 who received the YFV17D yellow fever vaccine.

V usage is TRBV25-1 and J usage is TRBJ1-1; unclear D gene. CDR3 length equals 13 residues. CDR1 is MGHDK and CDR2 is SYGVNS in the germline V gene. V shed 7 bases and J shed 5 bases, with 14 bases lying between them. The CDR3 here is CASKMGLGTEAFF. The DNA for the CDR3 is TGTGCCAGCAAAATGGGGTTGGGGACTGAAGCTTTCTTT.

About this clonotype: This may come from a read error, since a much larger clone is one base off. CDR3 region: CASSLSGQNLRNEQYF. The CDR3 region has the DNA TGTGCCAGCAGCTTAAGTGGTCAAAATTTGAGGAACGAGCAGTACTTC. The chain links TRBV7-9 to TRBJ2-7; no clear D. V dropped 2 bases and J dropped 5 bases, with 19 bases sitting between them. The germline V gene has CDR1 SEHNR and CDR2 FQNEAQ (reference sequence). This CDR3 is built from 16 residues.